These 18 T cell receptor beta chains share one sample of origin, sequenced in a study of blood T cells in healthy people across ages. Together with a sample-barcoded 5' primer, a J-beta primer mix was included in a second PCR lasting roughly 6 to 12 cycles. From the 5' RACE reads, TCRdb called clonotypes with MiXCR, one entry per CDR3 protein. In the table there are roughly 1,700,000 distinct CDR3 sequences, approximately 30% of which are singletons. What was sequenced was blood. The receptors come from a woman in her thirties in good health.

This clonotype has a count of ten or more. This chain connects TRBV20-1 to TRBJ2-7, with 7 bases fitting TRBD1. With 0 bases clipped from V and 4 bases from J, the junction kept 9 bases outside the gene matches. CDR1 and CDR2 (germline): DFQATT, SNEGSKA (reference sequence). This CDR3 is 15 amino acids long. Here the CDR3 reads CSARDLTGVGYEQYF. In nucleotides, the CDR3 is TGCAGTGCTAGAGATTTAACAGGGGTAGGGTACGAGCAGTACTTC.

V gene TRBV27 combines with J gene TRBJ2-5; 11 positions match TRBD2. The ends lost 6 bases at V and 11 bases at J; junction bases unmatched: 17. Per germline, CDR1 MNHEY and CDR2 SMNVEV (reference sequence). This CDR3 is 16 amino acids long. CDR3 sequence: CASRGGGLAEYNEQYF. In DNA, the CDR3 is TGTGCCAGCAGGGGCGGGGGACTAGCGGAATACAATGAGCAGTACTTC.

CDR3 bases: TGTGCCAGCAGATTAACAGTCTCCACTGAAGCTTTCTTT. Translating it yields CASRLTVSTEAFF. The rearrangement uses TRBV7-9 and TRBJ1-1; D gene unclear. CDR1 and CDR2 from the germline V gene are SEHNR and FQNEAQ (reference sequence). V was trimmed by 6 bases and J by 4 bases, leaving 12 bases between them. The length of the CDR3 is 13 residues.

The chain uses TRBV5-1 and TRBJ2-1; no definite D call. The germline gives CDR1 SGHRS, CDR2 YFSETQ. Trimming shortened V by 4 bases and J by 0 bases, and 11 bases separated the two germline ends. The CDR3 loop spans 15 amino acids. In nucleotides, the CDR3 is TGCGCCAGCAGCAATTCCCCGAACTCCTACAATGAGCAGTTCTTC. It encodes CASSNSPNSYNEQFF.

This clonotype has ten or more counts. The CDR3 reads CASSFRGRVEAYEQYF. The CDR3 coding sequence is TGTGCCAGCAGTTTTCGAGGCAGGGTAGAGGCCTACGAGCAGTACTTC. The V call is TRBV28, the J call TRBJ2-7; tentative D call: TRBD1 (5 bases). Trimming shortened V by 3 bases and J by 2 bases, and 17 bases separated the two germline ends. CDR3 length: 16 amino acids. Germline CDR1 reads MDHEN; CDR2 reads SYDVKM.

This clonotype occurred once. The chain combines TRBV5-5 with TRBJ2-3, with unresolved D. This CDR3 contains 14 residues. V shed 4 bases and J shed 8 bases, with 17 bases lying between them. Germline V gene sequence: CDR1 SGHKS, CDR2 YYEKEE (reference sequence). The CDR3 spells CASSLLTSRPTQYF. CDR3 DNA: TGTGCCAGCAGCCTGTTGACTTCTCGGCCTACGCAGTATTTT.

In its sample, this clonotype was seen a few times. The CDR3 spells CASSLSGGLAYEQYF. The CDR3 bases are TGTGCCAGCAGTTTATCGGGGGGACTCGCCTACGAGCAGTACTTC. This chain connects TRBV27 to TRBJ2-7; perhaps TRBD2 as D (6 bases). This CDR3 spans 15 amino acids. V was clipped by 0 bases and J by 2 bases, with 11 bases between them. Germline assignment: CDR1 MNHEY and CDR2 SMNVEV (reference sequence).

There are a few counts of this clonotype. The V gene is TRBV24-1, the J gene TRBJ2-3; 7 bases agree with TRBD2. This CDR3 has 16 residues. Losses at the gene ends were 4 bases for V and 5 bases for J; bases not matched to a gene: 11. Germline CDR1 and CDR2: KGHDR and SFDVKD. CDR3: CATSDAASGPRDTQYF. DNA of the CDR3: TGTGCCACCAGTGACGCCGCTAGCGGCCCGAGAGATACGCAGTATTTT.

The J gene is TRBJ1-2, the V gene TRBV27; a weak D match, TRBD1 (5 bases). The CDR3 is 13 residues long. V lost 3 bases, J lost 10 bases, and 15 bases lay in between. The V gene's germline CDR1 is MNHEY and CDR2 SMNVEV (reference sequence). The CDR3 DNA is TGTGCCAGCAGTTTGGGGCAGAGCTCCTCCTACACCTTC. Amino acid sequence: CASSLGQSSSYTF.

The rearrangement uses TRBV7-2 and TRBJ1-2; D is uncertain. V dropped 5 bases and J dropped 4 bases, with 8 bases sitting between them. CDR3 length: 12 residues. Per germline, CDR1 SGHTA and CDR2 FQGNSA. The CDR3 region is CASSHALYGYTF. In DNA form, the CDR3 reads TGTGCCAGCAGCCATGCTCTCTATGGCTACACCTTC.

This chain uses TRBV9 with TRBJ2-1; TRBD2 might be the D (7 bases). In germline, CDR1 is SGDLS, CDR2 YYNGEE. The CDR3 length is 17 residues. Trimming stripped 0 bases from V and 3 bases from J, with 16 bases between. This CDR3 reads CASSVEGGDTFYNEQFF. For the CDR3, the DNA is TGTGCCAGCAGCGTAGAGGGGGGGGACACTTTCTACAATGAGCAGTTCTTC.

This clonotype has only a few counts. This chain joins TRBV2 and TRBJ2-3; 7 nucleotides match TRBD1. CDR1 is SNHLY, CDR2 FYNNEI, per germline. With 7 bases clipped from V and 2 bases from J, the junction kept 9 bases outside the gene matches. This CDR3 contains 15 residues. This CDR3 is CASTWDRPSTDTQYF. CDR3 in DNA: TGTGCCAGCACCTGGGACAGACCATCCACAGATACGCAGTATTTT.

For this clonotype: This may be a read error: a much more frequent sequence differs by one nucleotide. This sequence joins TRBV10-2 and TRBJ2-3, with 10 positions matching TRBD2. V was pared by 1 base and J by 8 bases, with 12 bases of the junction left unmatched. There are 17 residues in the CDR3. Looked up from germline, CDR1 is WSHSY and CDR2 is SAAADI. CDR3 loop: CASSEFLAGGPPGTQYF. DNA of the CDR3: TGCGCCAGCAGTGAGTTCTTAGCGGGGGGCCCTCCAGGTACGCAGTATTTT.

This chain joins TRBV10-3 and TRBJ1-2; 9 bases align to TRBD1. CDR1 ENHRY and CDR2 SYGVKD come from the germline V gene. This CDR3 region has 14 residues. Trimming removed 5 bases from V and 6 bases from J; junction bases left unmatched: 7. The CDR3 DNA reads as TGTGCCATCAGTCCCGGGACAGGGACTGATGGCTACACCTTC. Translation gives CAISPGTGTDGYTF.

This chain joins TRBV11-3 and TRBJ2-3; 7 bases align to TRBD2. The V and J ends lost 4 bases and 4 bases, in that order; junction bases with no gene match: 8. CDR1 is SGHNT and CDR2 is YENEEA in the germline V gene. This CDR3 has 15 residues. CDR3 sequence reads: CASSSGGGRSDTQYF. CDR3 coding DNA: TGTGCCAGCAGCTCTGGGGGGGGACGATCAGATACGCAGTATTTT.

The sample holds a few counts of this clonotype. V is TRBV5-1 and J is TRBJ2-4; the match to TRBD2 covers 10 bases. The end of the DNA aligns better with TRBJ2-7, so the J call may be wrong. This CDR3 has 17 amino acids. Germline CDR1 SGHRS, CDR2 YFSETQ. Here the CDR3 reads CASSFFPLAGGAYEQYF. The DNA of the CDR3 is TGCGCCAGCAGCTTTTTCCCCTTAGCGGGGGGAGCCTACGAGCAGTACTTC.

The chain employs TRBV11-2 and TRBJ2-5, with 8 bases that match TRBD1. Germline V CDR1 and CDR2: SGHAT, FQNNGV. V lost 7 bases and J lost 4; bases outside the gene matches: 20. The CDR3 loop spans 18 amino acids. The CDR3 DNA sequence: TGTGCCAGCACCTCCACTTATTCTCAGGGGGCTGTAGGAGAGACCCAGTACTTC. Its protein is CASTSTYSQGAVGETQYF. Full variable domain (missing parts from reference TRBV11-2 and TRBJ2-5): EAGVAQSPRYKIIEKRQSVAFWCNPISGHATLYWYQQILGQGPKLLIQFQNNGVVDDSQLPKDRFSAERLKGVDSTLKIQPAKLEDSAVYLCASTSTYSQGAVGETQYFGPGTRLLVL.

This clonotype was seen more than once but under ten times. The genes are TRBV20-1 and TRBJ2-2, with TRBD2 as a possible D gene (6 bases). The CDR3 has 13 amino acids. Germline CDR1 is DFQATT and CDR2 is SNEGSKA (reference sequence). V was trimmed by 3 bases and J by 5 bases, leaving 10 bases between them. CDR3 residues: CSASGGRTGELFF. As DNA, the CDR3 is TGCAGTGCTAGCGGAGGGAGAACCGGGGAGCTGTTTTTT.